The source of this TCR beta chain is a study of cytomegalovirus exposure and HLA in healthy donors. The study's findings and limits: What TCR beta sequences reportedly achieved was accurate prediction of HLA-A and HLA-B alleles in most subjects.

In the case of this clone: The antigen is undetermined.

The PCR ran on 60 Vbeta and 13 Jbeta primers. Assay: immunoSEQ multiplex PCR; the TCRdb copy retains only in-frame clones and omits some. The table has 99,000 or so clones, 75% to 90% seen once; the top ten hold 6.9%. The length of the CDR3 is 16 residues. Germline V gene sequence: CDR1 ENHRY, CDR2 SYGVKD. V dropped 5 bases and J dropped 0; count of bases not matched to a gene: 5. This rearrangement joins TRBV10-3 to TRBJ2-3; 10 bases agree with TRBD2. Sequenced material: PBMCs. The TCR originated in a man aged 25 to 40 in good health and CMV-seropositive. The chain's CDR3 is CAISLSSGGSTDTQYF. DNA of the CDR3: TGTGCCATCAGTTTGTCTAGCGGGGGAAGCACAGATACGCAGTATTTT.